The clone carrying this TCR beta chain was recorded at least ten times. Its specificity is unknown. TCR cDNA received a 3' ligated oligonucleotide that carried a UMI. Whole blood, 2 to 2.5 ml, came from adult healthy volunteers. Input was about 1 to 1000 ng of DNase-treated total RNA without cell sorting. Germline V lookup: CDR1 SGDLS, CDR2 YYNGEE. The CDR3 runs to 15 residues. J gave up 3 bases and V 4 bases, and 8 bases lay outside the gene matches. Four PCR rounds used nested alpha and beta constant region primers plus the SP2 primer. Reverse transcription of blood and skin TCR RNA was primed at alpha and beta constant regions. MiXCR, run by TCRdb on the 5' RACE reads, gives a single entry per CDR3 protein. This table holds 50,000 to 60,000 distinct CDR3 sequences, around 8% found once. This sample is part of a study of naive and memory T cell subsets. Findings and caveats of the study: This RNA-based method may be sensitive to activation-related transcript changes.

The sequence derives from a female donor in good health. This rearrangement joins TRBV9 to TRBJ1-2, with TRBD1 matching 8 bases. The CDR3 bases are TGTGCCAGCAGCACCCAGGGGGCCAGTGACTATGGCTACACCTTC. Translated, it gives CASSTQGASDYGYTF.